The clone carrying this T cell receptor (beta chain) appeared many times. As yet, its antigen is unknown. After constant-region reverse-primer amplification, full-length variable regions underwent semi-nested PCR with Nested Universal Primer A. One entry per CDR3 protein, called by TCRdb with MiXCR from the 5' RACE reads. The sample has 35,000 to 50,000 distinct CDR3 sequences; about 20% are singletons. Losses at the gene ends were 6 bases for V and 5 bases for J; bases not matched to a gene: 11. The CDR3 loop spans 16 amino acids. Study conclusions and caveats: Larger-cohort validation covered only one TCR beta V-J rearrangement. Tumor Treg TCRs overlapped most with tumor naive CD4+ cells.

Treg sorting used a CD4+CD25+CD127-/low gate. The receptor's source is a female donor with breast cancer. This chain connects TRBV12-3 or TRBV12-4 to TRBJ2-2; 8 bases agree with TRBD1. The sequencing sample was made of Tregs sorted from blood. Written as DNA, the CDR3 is TGTGCCAGCAGACTTAGCGGTAGGACAGGGACCGGGGAGCTGTTTTTT. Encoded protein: CASRLSGRTGTGELFF.